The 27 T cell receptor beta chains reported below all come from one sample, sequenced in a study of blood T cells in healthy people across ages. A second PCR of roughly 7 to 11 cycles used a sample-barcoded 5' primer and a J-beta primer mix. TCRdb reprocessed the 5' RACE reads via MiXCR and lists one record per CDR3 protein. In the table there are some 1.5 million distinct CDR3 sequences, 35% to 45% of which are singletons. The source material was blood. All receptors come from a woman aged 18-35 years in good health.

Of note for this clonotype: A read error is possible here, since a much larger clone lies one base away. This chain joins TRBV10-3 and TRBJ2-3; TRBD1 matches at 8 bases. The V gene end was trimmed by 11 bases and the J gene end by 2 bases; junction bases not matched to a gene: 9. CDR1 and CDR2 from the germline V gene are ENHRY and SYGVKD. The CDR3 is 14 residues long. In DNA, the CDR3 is TGTGCCTCAACCGTGACAGGGGACACAGATACGCAGTATTTT. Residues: CASTVTGDTDTQYF.

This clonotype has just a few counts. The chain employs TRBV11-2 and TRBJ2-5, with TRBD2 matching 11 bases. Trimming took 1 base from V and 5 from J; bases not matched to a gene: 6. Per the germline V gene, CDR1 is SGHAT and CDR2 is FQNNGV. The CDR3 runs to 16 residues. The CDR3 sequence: CASSLVAGGPVETQYF. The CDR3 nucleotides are TGTGCCAGCAGCTTAGTAGCGGGAGGGCCGGTTGAGACCCAGTACTTC.

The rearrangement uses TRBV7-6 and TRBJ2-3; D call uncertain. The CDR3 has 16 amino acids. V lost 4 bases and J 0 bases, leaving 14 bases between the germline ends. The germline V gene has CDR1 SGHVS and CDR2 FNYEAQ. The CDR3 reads CASSSHLSTSTDTQYF. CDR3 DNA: TGTGCCAGCAGCTCCCATCTATCCACCAGCACAGATACGCAGTATTTT. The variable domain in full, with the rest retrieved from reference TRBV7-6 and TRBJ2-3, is GAGVSQSPRYKVTKRGQDVALRCDPISGHVSLYWYRQALGQGPEFLTYFNYEAQQDKSGLPNDRFSAERPEGSISTLTIQRTEQRDSAMYRCASSSHLSTSTDTQYFGPGTRLTVL.

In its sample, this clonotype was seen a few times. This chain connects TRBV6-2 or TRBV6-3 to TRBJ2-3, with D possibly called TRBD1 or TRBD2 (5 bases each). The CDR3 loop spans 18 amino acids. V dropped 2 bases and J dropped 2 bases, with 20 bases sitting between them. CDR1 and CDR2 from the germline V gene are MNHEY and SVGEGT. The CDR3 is CASSYKVGGPTSTDTQYF. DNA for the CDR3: TGTGCCAGCAGTTACAAGGTTGGGGGACCGACTTCCACAGATACGCAGTATTTT.

CDR3 DNA: TGTGCCAGCAGCCAAGGCCTAGCGGGGTTCTACAATGAGCAGTACTTC. This gives the protein CASSQGLAGFYNEQYF. This sequence joins TRBV3-1 and TRBJ2-1, with 9 bases that match TRBD2. The end of the DNA aligns better with TRBJ2-7, so the J call may be wrong. CDR3 length: 16 amino acids. Germline V gene lookup returns CDR1 LGHDT and CDR2 YNNKEL (reference sequence).

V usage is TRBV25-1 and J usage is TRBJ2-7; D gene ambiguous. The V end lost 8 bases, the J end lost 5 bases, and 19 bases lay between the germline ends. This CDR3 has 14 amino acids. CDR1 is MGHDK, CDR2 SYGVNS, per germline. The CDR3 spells CASSPWSGRNEQYF. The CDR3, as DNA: TGTGCCAGCTCGCCCTGGAGTGGAAGGAACGAGCAGTACTTC.

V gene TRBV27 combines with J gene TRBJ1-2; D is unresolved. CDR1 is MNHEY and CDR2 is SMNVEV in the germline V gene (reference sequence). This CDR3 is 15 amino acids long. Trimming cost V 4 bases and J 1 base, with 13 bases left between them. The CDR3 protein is CASSSLGQLNYGYTF. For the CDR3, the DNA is TGTGCCAGCAGTTCGCTCGGGCAGCTTAACTATGGCTACACCTTC.

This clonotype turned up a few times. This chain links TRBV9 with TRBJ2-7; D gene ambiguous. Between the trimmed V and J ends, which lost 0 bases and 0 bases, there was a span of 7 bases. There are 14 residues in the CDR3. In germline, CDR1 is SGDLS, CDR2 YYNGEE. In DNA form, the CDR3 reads TGTGCCAGCAGCGTAGGCAAGAGCTCCTACGAGCAGTACTTC. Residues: CASSVGKSSYEQYF.

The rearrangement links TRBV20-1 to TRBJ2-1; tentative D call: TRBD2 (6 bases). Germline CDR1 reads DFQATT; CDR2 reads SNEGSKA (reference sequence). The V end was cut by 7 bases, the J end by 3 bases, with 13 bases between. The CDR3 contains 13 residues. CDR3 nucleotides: TGCAGTGTCGTACGGGGGAACTACAATGAGCAGTTCTTC. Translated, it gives CSVVRGNYNEQFF.

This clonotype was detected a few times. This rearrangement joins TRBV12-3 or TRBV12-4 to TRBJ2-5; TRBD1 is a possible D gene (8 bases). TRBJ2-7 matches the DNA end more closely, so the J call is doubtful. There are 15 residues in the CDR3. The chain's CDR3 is CASSPNRGGYYEQYF. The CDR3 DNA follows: TGTGCCAGCAGCCCTAACAGGGGGGGGTACTACGAGCAGTACTTC.

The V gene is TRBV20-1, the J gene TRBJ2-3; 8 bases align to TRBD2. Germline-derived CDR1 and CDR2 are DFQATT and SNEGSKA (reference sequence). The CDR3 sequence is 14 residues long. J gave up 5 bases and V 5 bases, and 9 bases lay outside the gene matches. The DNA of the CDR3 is TGCAGTGCTGGGACCGGGACTAGGGGAGATACGCAGTATTTT. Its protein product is CSAGTGTRGDTQYF.

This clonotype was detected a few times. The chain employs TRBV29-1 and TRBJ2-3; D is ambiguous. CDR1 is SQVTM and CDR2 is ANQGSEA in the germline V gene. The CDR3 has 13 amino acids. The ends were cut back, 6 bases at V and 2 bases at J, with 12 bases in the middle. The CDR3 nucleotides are TGCAGCGTCGTTGGGGTCAACACAGATACGCAGTATTTT. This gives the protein CSVVGVNTDTQYF.

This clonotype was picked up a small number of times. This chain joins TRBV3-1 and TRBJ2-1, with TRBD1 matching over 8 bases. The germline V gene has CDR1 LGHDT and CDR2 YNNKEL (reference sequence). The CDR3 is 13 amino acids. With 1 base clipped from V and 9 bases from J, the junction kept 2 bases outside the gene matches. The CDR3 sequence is CASSQVDRGEQFF. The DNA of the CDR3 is TGTGCCAGCAGCCAAGTAGACAGGGGTGAGCAGTTCTTC.

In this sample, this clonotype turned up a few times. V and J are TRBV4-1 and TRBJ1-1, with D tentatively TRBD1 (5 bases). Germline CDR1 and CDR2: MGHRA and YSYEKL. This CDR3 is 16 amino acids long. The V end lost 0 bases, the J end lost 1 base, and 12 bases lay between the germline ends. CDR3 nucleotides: TGCGCCAGCAGCCAAGAAGGGGTCAGTGCGAACACTGAAGCTTTCTTT. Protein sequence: CASSQEGVSANTEAFF.

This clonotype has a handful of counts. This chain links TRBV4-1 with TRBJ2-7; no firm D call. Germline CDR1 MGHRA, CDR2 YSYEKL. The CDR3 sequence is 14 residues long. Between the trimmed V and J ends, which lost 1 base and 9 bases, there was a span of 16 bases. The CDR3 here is CASSQGTASYRQYF. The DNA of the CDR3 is TGCGCCAGCAGCCAAGGGACGGCGTCCTACAGGCAGTACTTC.

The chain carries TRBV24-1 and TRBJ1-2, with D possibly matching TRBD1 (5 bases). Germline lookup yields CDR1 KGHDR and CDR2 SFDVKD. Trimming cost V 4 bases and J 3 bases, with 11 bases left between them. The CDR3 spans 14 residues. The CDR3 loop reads CATSEHDSYYGYTF. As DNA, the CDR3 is TGTGCCACCAGTGAACATGACAGCTACTATGGCTACACCTTC.

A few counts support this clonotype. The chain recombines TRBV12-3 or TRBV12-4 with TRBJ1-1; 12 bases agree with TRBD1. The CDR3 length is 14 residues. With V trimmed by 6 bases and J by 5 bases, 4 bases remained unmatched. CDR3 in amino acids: CASRPGQGATEAFF. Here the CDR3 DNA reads TGTGCCAGCAGGCCGGGACAGGGGGCGACTGAAGCTTTCTTT.

This CDR3 reads CATSGSSTNTQYF. Written as DNA, the CDR3 is TGTGCCACCAGTGGTTCTAGCACGAATACGCAGTATTTT. V gene TRBV24-1 combines with J gene TRBJ2-3; tentatively, D is TRBD2 (5 bases). The CDR3 spans 13 residues. V dropped 5 bases and J dropped 7 bases, with 12 bases sitting between them. Germline assignment: CDR1 KGHDR and CDR2 SFDVKD.

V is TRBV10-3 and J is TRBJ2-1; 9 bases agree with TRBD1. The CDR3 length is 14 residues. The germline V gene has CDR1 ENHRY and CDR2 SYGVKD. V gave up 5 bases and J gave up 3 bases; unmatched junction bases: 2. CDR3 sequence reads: CAISSGQGYNEQFF. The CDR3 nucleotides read TGTGCCATCAGTTCGGGACAGGGCTACAATGAGCAGTTCTTC.

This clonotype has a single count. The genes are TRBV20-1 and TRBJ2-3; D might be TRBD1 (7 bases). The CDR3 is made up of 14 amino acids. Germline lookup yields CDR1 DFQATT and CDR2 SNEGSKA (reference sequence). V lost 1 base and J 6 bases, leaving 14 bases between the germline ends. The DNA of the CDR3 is TGCAGTGCTAGAGCGGCGGGACAGCGGGATACGCAGTATTTT. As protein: CSARAAGQRDTQYF.

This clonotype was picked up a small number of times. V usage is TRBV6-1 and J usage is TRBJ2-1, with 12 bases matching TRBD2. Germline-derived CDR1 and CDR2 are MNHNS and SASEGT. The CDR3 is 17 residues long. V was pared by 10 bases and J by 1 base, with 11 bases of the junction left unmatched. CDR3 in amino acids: CAIQTSGGTRSYNEQFF. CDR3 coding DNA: TGTGCCATACAAACTAGCGGGGGGACGAGGTCCTACAATGAGCAGTTCTTC.

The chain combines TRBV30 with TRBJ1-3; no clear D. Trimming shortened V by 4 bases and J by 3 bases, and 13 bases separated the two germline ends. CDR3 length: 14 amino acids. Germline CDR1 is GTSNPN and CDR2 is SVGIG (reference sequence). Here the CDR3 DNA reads TGTGCCTGGACGGTCTGGGGAGTTGGAAACACCATATATTTT. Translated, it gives CAWTVWGVGNTIYF.

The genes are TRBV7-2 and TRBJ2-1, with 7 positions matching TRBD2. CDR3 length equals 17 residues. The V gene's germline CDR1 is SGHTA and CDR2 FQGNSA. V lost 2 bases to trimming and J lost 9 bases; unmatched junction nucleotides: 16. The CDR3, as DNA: TGTGCCAGCAGCTTACAATCTTTGGGAGGGCGGATCAGTGAGCAGTTCTTC. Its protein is CASSLQSLGGRISEQFF.

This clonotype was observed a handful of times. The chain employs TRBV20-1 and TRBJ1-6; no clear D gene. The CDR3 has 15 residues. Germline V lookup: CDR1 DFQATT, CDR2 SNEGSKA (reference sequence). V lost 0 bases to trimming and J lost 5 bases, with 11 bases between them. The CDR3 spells CSAREGRHNNSPLHF. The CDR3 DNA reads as TGCAGTGCTAGAGAAGGGAGACATAATAATTCACCCCTCCACTTT.

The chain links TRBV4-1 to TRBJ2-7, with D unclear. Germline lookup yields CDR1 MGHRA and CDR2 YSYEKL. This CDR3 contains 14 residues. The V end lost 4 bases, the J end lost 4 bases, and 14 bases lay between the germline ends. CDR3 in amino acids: CASSPMFGSYEQYF. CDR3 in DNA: TGCGCCAGCAGCCCCATGTTTGGGTCGTACGAGCAGTACTTC.

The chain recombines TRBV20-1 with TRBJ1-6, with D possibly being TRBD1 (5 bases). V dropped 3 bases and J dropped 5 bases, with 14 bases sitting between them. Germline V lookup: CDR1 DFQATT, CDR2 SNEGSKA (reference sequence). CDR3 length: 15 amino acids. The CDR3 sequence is CSASPTVGHNSPLHF. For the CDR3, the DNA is TGCAGTGCTAGTCCGACAGTAGGGCATAATTCACCCCTCCACTTT.

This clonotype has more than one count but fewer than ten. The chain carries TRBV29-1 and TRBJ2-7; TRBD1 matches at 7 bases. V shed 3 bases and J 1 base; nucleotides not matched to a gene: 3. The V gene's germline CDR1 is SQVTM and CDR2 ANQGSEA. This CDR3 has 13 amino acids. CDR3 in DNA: TGCAGCGTTGAGACAGGGCTATCCTACGAGCAGTACTTC. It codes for CSVETGLSYEQYF.